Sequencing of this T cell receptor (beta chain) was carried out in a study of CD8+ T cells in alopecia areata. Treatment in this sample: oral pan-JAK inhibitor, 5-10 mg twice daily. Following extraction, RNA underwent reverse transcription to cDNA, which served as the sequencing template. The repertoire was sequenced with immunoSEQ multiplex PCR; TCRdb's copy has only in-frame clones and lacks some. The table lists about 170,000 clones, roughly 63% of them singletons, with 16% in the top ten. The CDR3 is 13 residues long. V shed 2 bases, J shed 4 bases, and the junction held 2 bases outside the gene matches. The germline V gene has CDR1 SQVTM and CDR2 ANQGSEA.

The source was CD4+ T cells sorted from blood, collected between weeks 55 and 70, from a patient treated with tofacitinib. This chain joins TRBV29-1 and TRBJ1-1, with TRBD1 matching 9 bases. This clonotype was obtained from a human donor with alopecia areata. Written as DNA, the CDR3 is TGCAGCGTTGAAACGGGACAGGGCACTGAAGCTTTCTTT. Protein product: CSVETGQGTEAFF.